The sequence of this T cell receptor (beta chain) was determined in a study of technical replicates of blood from a few donors. The count of this clone is one. The method was immunoSEQ multiplex PCR; TCRdb's version includes in-frame clones alone and lacks a portion of them. The table shows 60,000 to 80,000 clones, with around 91% occurring only once. The clonotype was recovered from a human donor in good health. Sequencing was performed on T cells isolated from PBMCs.

CDR3 sequence reads: CASKGGQGTYEQYF. CDR3 nucleotides: TGTGCCAGCAAGGGGGGACAGGGTACCTACGAGCAGTACTTC. The V call is TRBV6-5, the J call TRBJ2-7; 9 bases agree with TRBD1. The trim removed 7 bases at V and 2 bases at J, leaving 6 bases unmatched. The germline V gene has CDR1 MNHEY and CDR2 SVGAGI. This CDR3 contains 14 residues.